This entry lists 32 T cell receptor beta chains sequenced from one sample in a study of long-term antiretroviral therapy in people with HIV. Run at survey level, the immunoSEQ assay was version v3.0. TCRdb's table, derived via immunoSEQ multiplex PCR, lists solely in-frame clones and lacks some. The sample holds 20,000 to 25,000 clones; 82% are singletons and the top ten take about 10%. This material consisted of unsorted PBMCs, taken around 2.5 years after starting antiretroviral therapy. The receptor source for this set is a man aged 40-49 years with HIV.

This sequence joins TRBV18 and TRBJ2-1; D gene ambiguous. Looked up from germline, CDR1 is KGHSH and CDR2 is LQKENI. The CDR3 spans 14 residues. With 4 bases removed from V and 9 bases from J, the gap between germline ends came to 16 bases. The CDR3 coding sequence is TGTGCCAGCTCACAGGGATTGCGTCGGCGTGAGCAGTTCTTC. Amino acid sequence: CASSQGLRRREQFF. Together with reference TRBV18 and TRBJ2-1, the CDR3 gives the full variable domain: NAGVMQNPRHLVRRRGQEARLRCSPMKGHSHVYWYRQLPEEGLKFMVYLQKENIIDESGMPKERFSAEFPKEGPSILRIQQVVRGDSAAYFCASSQGLRRREQFFGPGTRLTVL.

The rearrangement joins TRBV28 to TRBJ1-4; the D gene is possibly TRBD1 (5 bases). Germline V gene sequence: CDR1 MDHEN, CDR2 SYDVKM. This CDR3 comprises 14 residues. V lost 6 bases to trimming and J lost 6 bases, with 14 bases between them. The CDR3 is CASSARGRDEKLFF. The CDR3 nucleotides are TGTGCCAGCAGCGCTCGGGGCAGAGATGAAAAACTGTTTTTT. Full variable domain (missing parts from reference TRBV28 and TRBJ1-4): DVKVTQSSRYLVKRTGEKVFLECVQDMDHENMFWYRQDPGLGLRLIYFSYDVKMKEKGDIPEGYSVSREKKERFSLILESASTNQTSMYLCASSARGRDEKLFFGSGTQLSVL.

This chain joins TRBV27 and TRBJ1-6; TRBD1 matches 7 bases. This CDR3 has 14 amino acids. With 9 bases clipped from V and 7 bases from J, the junction kept 9 bases outside the gene matches. Per the germline V gene, CDR1 is MNHEY and CDR2 is SMNVEV (reference sequence). The CDR3 sequence: CASKTGQRNSPLHF. CDR3 bases: TGTGCCAGTAAGACAGGGCAGCGGAATTCACCCCTCCACTTT.

The chain is built from TRBV5-1 and TRBJ1-3; 7 bases are shared with TRBD1. From germline, CDR1 is SGHRS and CDR2 YFSETQ. Germline trimming cut 5 bases from V and 2 bases from J; bases unmatched to any gene: 10. This CDR3 is built from 16 residues. Written as DNA, the CDR3 is TGCGCCAGCAGTCGGCTCCAAACAGGGGCTGGAAACACCATATATTTT. Protein product: CASSRLQTGAGNTIYF. The complete variable domain, with remaining parts taken from reference TRBV5-1 and TRBJ1-3, reads KAGVTQTPRYLIKTRGQQVTLSCSPISGHRSVSWYQQTPGQGLQFLFEYFSETQRNKGNFPGRFSGRQFSNSRSEMNVSTLELGDSALYLCASSRLQTGAGNTIYFGEGSWLTVV.

This clone was seen just once. The chain carries TRBV27 and TRBJ2-1; no firm D call. Germline V CDR1 and CDR2: MNHEY, SMNVEV (reference sequence). Trimming took off 7 bases at V and 6 bases at J, with 7 bases between the two ends. CDR3 size: 11 residues. The CDR3 protein is CASTTSNEQFF. The CDR3 DNA sequence: TGTGCCAGCACCACTTCCAATGAGCAGTTCTTC.

This clone was observed a single time. CDR3 DNA sequence: TGTGCCAGTAGACGCATTGAGACACTCAACAATGAGCAGTTCTTC. Translation: CASRRIETLNNEQFF. The chain links TRBV19 to TRBJ2-1; D is unclear. The CDR3 extends over 15 amino acids. Germline V gene sequence: CDR1 LNHDA, CDR2 SQIVND (reference sequence). Deletions cut 6 bases from V and 5 bases from J, with 17 bases between.

The V and J genes are TRBV30 and TRBJ2-2; 9 bases fit TRBD1. The CDR3 loop spans 15 amino acids. V dropped 1 base and J dropped 7; count of bases not matched to a gene: 7. CDR1 is GTSNPN and CDR2 is SVGIG in the germline V gene (reference sequence). The CDR3: CAWSETGGINGELFF. CDR3 DNA sequence: TGTGCCTGGAGTGAAACAGGGGGCATAAACGGGGAGCTGTTTTTT.

This chain links TRBV9 with TRBJ2-2; no clear D gene. Looked up from germline, CDR1 is SGDLS and CDR2 is YYNGEE. CDR3 length equals 15 residues. V was shortened by 2 bases and J by 2 bases, with 10 bases between the two germline ends. In DNA form, the CDR3 reads TGTGCCAGCAGCGTTGGTGGGGTCAACACCGGGGAGCTGTTTTTT. Protein: CASSVGGVNTGELFF.

The chain couples TRBV4-1 to TRBJ2-7, with D maybe TRBD2 (6 bases). In germline, CDR1 is MGHRA, CDR2 YSYEKL. This CDR3 region has 13 residues. V lost 3 bases, J lost 3 bases, and 9 bases lay in between. The CDR3 sequence: CASSQGLLYEQYF. DNA for the CDR3: TGCGCCAGCAGCCAGGGACTCCTCTACGAGCAGTACTTC.

This clone was seen only once. The rearrangement joins TRBV10-3 to TRBJ1-1; 7 positions match TRBD1. This CDR3 has 14 amino acids. J lost 3 bases, V lost 2 bases, and 3 bases had no gene match. Per the germline V gene, CDR1 is ENHRY and CDR2 is SYGVKD. The CDR3 coding sequence is TGTGCCATCAGTGAGGACAGGGCTGACACTGAAGCTTTCTTT. It specifies CAISEDRADTEAFF.

The chain carries TRBV29-1 and TRBJ2-5; TRBD1 agrees at 7 bases. J gave up 4 bases and V 7 bases, and 12 bases lay outside the gene matches. Germline V CDR1 and CDR2: SQVTM, ANQGSEA. CDR3 size: 14 residues. CDR3 coding DNA: TGCAGCGGAAAGGGGGCGGATTTTGGAGAGACCCAGTACTTC. Its translation: CSGKGADFGETQYF.

This sequence joins TRBV6-5 and TRBJ2-2, with D hard to call. In germline, CDR1 is MNHEY, CDR2 SVGAGI. This CDR3 is 13 amino acids long. V lost 2 bases, J lost 4 bases, and 5 bases lay in between. The CDR3 is CASSYVGTGELFF. The DNA for the CDR3 is TGTGCCAGCAGTTACGTTGGCACCGGGGAGCTGTTTTTT.

The sample holds a few counts of this clone. This chain links TRBV9 with TRBJ2-5; tentative D call: TRBD1 (6 bases). The CDR3 is made up of 15 amino acids. Deletions cut 4 bases from V and 5 bases from J, with 18 bases between. Germline CDR1 reads SGDLS; CDR2 reads YYNGEE. CDR3 protein: CASSSQGHLWETQYF. The CDR3 DNA sequence: TGTGCCAGCAGCTCACAGGGACACCTGTGGGAGACCCAGTACTTC.

This clone occurred a few times. This chain connects TRBV9 to TRBJ1-2; 9 bases match TRBD1. This CDR3 is 14 amino acids long. Germline V lookup: CDR1 SGDLS, CDR2 YYNGEE. V was clipped by 2 bases and J by 6 bases; unmatched bases: 5. CDR3 loop: CASSVRQGGDGYTF. For the CDR3, the DNA is TGTGCCAGCAGCGTCCGACAGGGGGGAGATGGCTACACCTTC.

This chain links TRBV11-2 with TRBJ1-5, with D uncertain. Germline V gene data show CDR1 as SGHAT and CDR2 as FQNNGV. This CDR3 has 15 amino acids. V lost 5 bases, J lost 2 bases, and 13 bases lay in between. CDR3 bases: TGTGCCAGCAGCCCCTCCCCTGCGGGCAATCAGCCCCAGCATTTT. The encoded protein is CASSPSPAGNQPQHF.

The CDR3 nucleotides are TGCAGCGTTGAAGTTCGTGCGACTAGCAACGAGCAGTACTTC. Translation: CSVEVRATSNEQYF. J is TRBJ2-7 and V is TRBV29-1, with 7 bases lining up with TRBD2. Trimming removed 1 base from V and 5 bases from J; junction bases left unmatched: 8. This CDR3 region has 14 residues. Per the germline V gene, CDR1 is SQVTM and CDR2 is ANQGSEA.

This chain joins TRBV7-9 and TRBJ2-7; 8 bases map to TRBD2. The V gene end was trimmed by 5 bases and the J gene end by 1 base; junction bases not matched to a gene: 7. This CDR3 spans 15 amino acids. Germline V gene sequence: CDR1 SEHNR, CDR2 FQNEAQ (reference sequence). CDR3 region: CASSGGTRASYEQYF. CDR3 DNA: TGTGCCAGCAGCGGGGGGACTAGGGCATCCTACGAGCAGTACTTC.

The chain joins TRBV18 to TRBJ1-1; 9 nucleotides line up with TRBD1. The CDR3 runs 14 residues. V was clipped by 4 bases and J by 1 base; unmatched bases: 1. The germline CDR1 and CDR2 sequences are KGHSH and LQKENI. The CDR3 nucleotides read TGTGCCAGCTCACAGGACAGGGGGAACACTGAAGCTTTCTTT. This encodes CASSQDRGNTEAFF. Supplemented by reference TRBV18 and TRBJ1-1, the full variable domain reads NAGVMQNPRHLVRRRGQEARLRCSPMKGHSHVYWYRQLPEEGLKFMVYLQKENIIDESGMPKERFSAEFPKEGPSILRIQQVVRGDSAAYFCASSQDRGNTEAFFGQGTRLTVV.

J is TRBJ2-7 and V is TRBV4-2, with 8 nucleotides matching TRBD1. This CDR3 is 15 amino acids long. Germline V gene sequence: CDR1 LGHNA, CDR2 YNFKEQ. V trimming: 0 bases; J trimming: 3 bases; junction bases outside the gene matches: 4. CDR3 region: CASSQERQGYYEQYF. DNA for the CDR3: TGTGCCAGCAGCCAAGAACGACAGGGGTACTACGAGCAGTACTTC.

The chain uses TRBV2 and TRBJ1-2; 7 bases are a match to TRBD1. This CDR3 region has 13 residues. Germline CDR1 SNHLY, CDR2 FYNNEI. V shed 9 bases, J shed 0 bases, and the junction held 4 bases outside the gene matches. The chain's CDR3 is CARLGQPNYGYTF. The CDR3 DNA sequence: TGTGCCAGATTGGGACAGCCTAACTATGGCTACACCTTC.

The chain is built from TRBV7-7 and TRBJ1-4; possible D gene TRBD1, 6 bases. The CDR3 runs to 13 residues. Germline loops: CDR1 SSHAT, CDR2 FNYEAQ (reference sequence). V dropped 5 bases and J dropped 5 bases, with 9 bases sitting between them. The CDR3 DNA sequence: TGTGCCAGCAGCAACGGACAGAATGAAAAACTGTTTTTT. The encoded protein is CASSNGQNEKLFF.

The gene calls are TRBV6-5 and TRBJ2-1, with D unclear. V lost 4 bases and J 4 bases, leaving 8 bases between the germline ends. CDR3 length equals 13 residues. CDR1 is MNHEY and CDR2 is SVGAGI in the germline V gene. CDR3: CASSSVRYNEQFF. For the CDR3, the DNA is TGTGCCAGCAGTTCCGTTAGATACAATGAGCAGTTCTTC.

This clone was counted a few times. V and J are TRBV5-1 and TRBJ1-6; D might be TRBD1 (6 bases). There are 15 residues in the CDR3. Between the trimmed V and J ends, which lost 7 bases and 7 bases, there was a span of 18 bases. Germline CDR1 SGHRS, CDR2 YFSETQ. The CDR3 reads CASRLSTGWNSPLHF. In DNA form, the CDR3 reads TGCGCCAGCCGCCTAAGTACAGGGTGGAATTCACCCCTCCACTTT.

Note on this clone: Its ends do not fully match the called genes, so a read error is possible. V usage is TRBV5-4 and J usage is TRBJ2-7, with 9 bases identical to TRBD2. The CDR3 extends over 14 amino acids. CDR1 is SGHNT, CDR2 YYREEE, per germline (reference sequence). This CDR3 reads CASTTGTSSHEQYF. In DNA form, the CDR3 reads TGTGCCAGCACCACCGGGACTAGCTCCCACGAGCAGTACTTC.

The V and J genes are TRBV2 and TRBJ2-5; D gene ambiguous. Trimming removed 5 bases from V and 2 bases from J, with 9 bases in between. The CDR3 has 13 residues. CDR1 is SNHLY and CDR2 is FYNNEI in the germline V gene. CDR3 coding DNA: TGTGCCAGCAGTCGCTGGATTCAAGAGACCCAGTACTTC. The encoded protein is CASSRWIQETQYF.

This chain uses TRBV9 with TRBJ2-2, with 8 positions matching TRBD2. The CDR3 length is 14 residues. Germline V gene sequence: CDR1 SGDLS, CDR2 YYNGEE. J gave up 4 bases and V 3 bases, and 2 bases lay outside the gene matches. CDR3 sequence: CASSGGLGTGELFF. In DNA, the CDR3 is TGTGCCAGCAGCGGGGGACTAGGCACCGGGGAGCTGTTTTTT.

The chain has TRBV15 and TRBJ2-7, with TRBD2 matching 7 bases. CDR3 length: 15 amino acids. In germline, CDR1 is LNHNV, CDR2 YYDKDF (reference sequence). J lost 0 bases, V lost 5 bases, and 7 bases had no gene match. CDR3 sequence reads: CATSRLAGLSYEQYF. In nucleotides, the CDR3 is TGTGCCACCAGCCGATTAGCGGGCCTCTCCTACGAGCAGTACTTC.

The rearrangement links TRBV7-9 to TRBJ2-7; TRBD2 is a possible D gene (6 bases). V shed 0 bases and J shed 0 bases, with 12 bases lying between them. CDR3 length: 16 residues. CDR1 is SEHNR and CDR2 is FQNEAQ in the germline V gene (reference sequence). The CDR3 loop reads CASSLALGSDSYEQYF. CDR3 nucleotide sequence: TGTGCCAGCAGCTTAGCCCTCGGGAGTGACTCCTACGAGCAGTACTTC.

CDR3 residues: CASSSLARRGTGELFF. The DNA of the CDR3 is TGTGCCAGCAGCTCCTTGGCCCGGCGCGGCACCGGGGAGCTGTTTTTT. The genes are TRBV9 and TRBJ2-2; no firm D call. The CDR3 spans 16 residues. With 4 bases removed from V and 4 bases from J, the gap between germline ends came to 17 bases. Germline V gene lookup returns CDR1 SGDLS and CDR2 YYNGEE. Full variable domain (missing parts from reference TRBV9 and TRBJ2-2): DSGVTQTPKHLITATGQRVTLRCSPRSGDLSVYWYQQSLDQGLQFLIQYYNGEERAKGNILERFSAQQFPDLHSELNLSSLELGDSALYFCASSSLARRGTGELFFGEGSRLTVL.

The V gene is TRBV25-1, the J gene TRBJ1-1; the match to TRBD1 covers 9 bases. The ends lost 5 bases at V and 6 bases at J; junction bases unmatched: 10. Germline V gene sequence: CDR1 MGHDK, CDR2 SYGVNS. The CDR3 spans 15 residues. This CDR3 reads CASSHSGTGRPEAFF. The CDR3 DNA follows: TGTGCCAGCAGTCACTCCGGGACAGGGCGGCCTGAAGCTTTCTTT.

The gene calls are TRBV14 and TRBJ2-1; TRBD2 matches at 9 bases. Germline V lookup: CDR1 SGHDN, CDR2 FVKESK. The ends lost 1 base at V and 0 bases at J; junction bases unmatched: 7. This CDR3 region has 18 residues. The CDR3 bases are TGTGCCAGCAGCCAAGGCGCAACTAGCGGGCCCTCCTACAATGAGCAGTTCTTC. This codes for CASSQGATSGPSYNEQFF.

The chain uses TRBV5-5 and TRBJ2-7; TRBD1 might be the D (7 bases). The CDR3 runs to 13 residues. The V gene lost 7 bases and the J gene lost 5 bases, with 16 bases spanning the gap. In germline, CDR1 is SGHKS, CDR2 YYEKEE (reference sequence). CDR3 coding DNA: TGTGCCAGCGGGAGAGGAGGGGGCGACGAGCAGTACTTC. As protein: CASGRGGGDEQYF.